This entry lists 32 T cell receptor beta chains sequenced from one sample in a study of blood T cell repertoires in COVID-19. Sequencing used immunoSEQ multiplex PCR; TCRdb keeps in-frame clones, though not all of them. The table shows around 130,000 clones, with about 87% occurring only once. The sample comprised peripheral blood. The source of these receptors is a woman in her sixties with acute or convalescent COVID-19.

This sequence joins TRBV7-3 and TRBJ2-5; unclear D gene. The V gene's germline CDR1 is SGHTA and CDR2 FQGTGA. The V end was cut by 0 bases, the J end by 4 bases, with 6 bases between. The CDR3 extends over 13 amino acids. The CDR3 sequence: CASSLTVGETQYF. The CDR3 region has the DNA TGTGCCAGCAGCTTAACGGTCGGAGAGACCCAGTACTTC.

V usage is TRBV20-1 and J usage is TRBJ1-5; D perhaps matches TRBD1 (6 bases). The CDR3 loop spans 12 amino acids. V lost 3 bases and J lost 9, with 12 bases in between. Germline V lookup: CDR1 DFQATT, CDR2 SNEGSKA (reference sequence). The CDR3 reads CSASQGTGPQHF. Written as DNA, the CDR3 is TGCAGTGCTAGTCAGGGGACGGGGCCCCAGCATTTT.

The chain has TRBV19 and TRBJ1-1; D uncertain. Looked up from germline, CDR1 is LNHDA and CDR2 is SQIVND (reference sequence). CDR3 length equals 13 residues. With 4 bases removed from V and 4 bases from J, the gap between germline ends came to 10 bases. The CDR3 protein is CASSRPGTTEAFF. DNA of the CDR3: TGTGCCAGTAGTAGGCCGGGAACCACTGAAGCTTTCTTT.

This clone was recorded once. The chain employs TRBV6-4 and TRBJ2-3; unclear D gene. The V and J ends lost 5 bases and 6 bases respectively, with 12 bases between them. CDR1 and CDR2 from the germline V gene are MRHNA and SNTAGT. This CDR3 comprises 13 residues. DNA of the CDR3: TGTGCCAGCAGTACTCAGCACGGGGATACGCAGTATTTT. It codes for CASSTQHGDTQYF.

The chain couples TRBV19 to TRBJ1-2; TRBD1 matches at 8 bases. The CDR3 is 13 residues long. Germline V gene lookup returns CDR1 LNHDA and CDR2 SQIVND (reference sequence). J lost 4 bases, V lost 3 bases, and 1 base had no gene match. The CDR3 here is CASSMDRAYGYTF. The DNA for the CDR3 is TGTGCCAGTAGTATGGACAGGGCCTATGGCTACACCTTC.

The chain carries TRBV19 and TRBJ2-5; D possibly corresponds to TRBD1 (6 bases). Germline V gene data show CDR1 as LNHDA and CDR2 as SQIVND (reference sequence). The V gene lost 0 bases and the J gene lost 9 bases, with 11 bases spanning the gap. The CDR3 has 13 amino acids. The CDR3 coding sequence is TGTGCCAGTAGTATAGACACGACAGGTCCCCAGTACTTC. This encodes CASSIDTTGPQYF.

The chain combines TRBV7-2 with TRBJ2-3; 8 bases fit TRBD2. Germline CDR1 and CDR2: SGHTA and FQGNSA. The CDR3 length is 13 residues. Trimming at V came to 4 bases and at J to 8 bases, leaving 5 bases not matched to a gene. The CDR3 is CASSSAGVTTQYF. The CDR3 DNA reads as TGTGCCAGCAGCTCAGCGGGAGTAACTACGCAGTATTTT.

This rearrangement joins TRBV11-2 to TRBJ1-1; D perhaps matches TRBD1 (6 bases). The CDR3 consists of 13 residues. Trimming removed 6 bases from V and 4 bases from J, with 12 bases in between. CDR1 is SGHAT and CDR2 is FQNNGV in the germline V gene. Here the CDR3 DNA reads TGTGCCAGCAGACAGGGCCGGATCACTGAAGCTTTCTTT. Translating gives CASRQGRITEAFF.

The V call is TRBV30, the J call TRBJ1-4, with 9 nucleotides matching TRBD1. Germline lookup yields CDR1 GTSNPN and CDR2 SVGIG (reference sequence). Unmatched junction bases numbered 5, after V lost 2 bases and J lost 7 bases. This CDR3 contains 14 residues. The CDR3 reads CAWSFSGQGEKLFF. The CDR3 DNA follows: TGTGCCTGGAGTTTCTCGGGACAGGGTGAAAAACTGTTTTTT.

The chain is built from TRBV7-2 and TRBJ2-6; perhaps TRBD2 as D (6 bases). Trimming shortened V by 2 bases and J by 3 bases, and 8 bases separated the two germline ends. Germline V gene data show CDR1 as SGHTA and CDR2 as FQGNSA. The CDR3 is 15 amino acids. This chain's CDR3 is CASSLWGDGANVLTF. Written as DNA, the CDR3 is TGTGCCAGCAGCTTATGGGGGGATGGGGCCAACGTCCTGACTTTC.

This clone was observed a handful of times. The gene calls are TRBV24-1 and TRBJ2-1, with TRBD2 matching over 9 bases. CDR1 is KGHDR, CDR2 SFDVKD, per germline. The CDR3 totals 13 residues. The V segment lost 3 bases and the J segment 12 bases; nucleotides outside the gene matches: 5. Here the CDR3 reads CATSDLAGRWQFF. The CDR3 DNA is TGTGCCACCAGTGATCTAGCGGGACGATGGCAGTTCTTC.

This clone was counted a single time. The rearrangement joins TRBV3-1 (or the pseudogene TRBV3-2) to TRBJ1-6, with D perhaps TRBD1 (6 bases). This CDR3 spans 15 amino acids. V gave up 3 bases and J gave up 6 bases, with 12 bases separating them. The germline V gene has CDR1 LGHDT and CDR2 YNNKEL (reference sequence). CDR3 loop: CASSQKVRGNSPLHF. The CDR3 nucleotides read TGTGCCAGCAGCCAGAAGGTCAGGGGTAATTCACCCCTCCACTTT.

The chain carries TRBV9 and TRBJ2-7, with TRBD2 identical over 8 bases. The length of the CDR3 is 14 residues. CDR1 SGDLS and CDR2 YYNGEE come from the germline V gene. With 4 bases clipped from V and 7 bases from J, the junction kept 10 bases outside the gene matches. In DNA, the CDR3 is TGTGCCAGCAGCCAAGGACCCGGCGGGGGGGAGCAGTACTTC. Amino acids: CASSQGPGGGEQYF.

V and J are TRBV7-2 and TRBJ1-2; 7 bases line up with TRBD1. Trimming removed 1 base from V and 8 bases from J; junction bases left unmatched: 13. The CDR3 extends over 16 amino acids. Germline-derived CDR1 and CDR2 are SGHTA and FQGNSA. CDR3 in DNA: TGTGCCAGCAGCTTAGGGGGACAGCGGATATCGAAGGGCTACACCTTC. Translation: CASSLGGQRISKGYTF. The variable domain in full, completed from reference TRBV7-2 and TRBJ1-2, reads GAGVSQSPSNKVTEKGKDVELRCDPISGHTALYWYRQSLGQGLEFLIYFQGNSAPDKSGLPSDRFSAERTGGSVSTLTIQRTQQEDSAVYLCASSLGGQRISKGYTFGSGTRLTVV.

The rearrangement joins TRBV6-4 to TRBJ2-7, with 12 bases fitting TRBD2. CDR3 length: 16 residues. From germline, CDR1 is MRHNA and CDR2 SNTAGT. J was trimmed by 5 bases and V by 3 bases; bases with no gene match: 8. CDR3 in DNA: TGTGCCAGCAGTGAATATTGGGCTAGCGGGAGGGACGAGCAGTACTTC. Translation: CASSEYWASGRDEQYF.

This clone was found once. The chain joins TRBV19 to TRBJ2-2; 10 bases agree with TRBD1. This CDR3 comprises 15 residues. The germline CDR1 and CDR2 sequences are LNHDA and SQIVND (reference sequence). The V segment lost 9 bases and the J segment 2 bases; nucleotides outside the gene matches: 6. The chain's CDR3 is CASFRDRGNTGELFF. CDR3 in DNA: TGTGCCAGCTTCCGGGACAGGGGCAACACCGGGGAGCTGTTTTTT.

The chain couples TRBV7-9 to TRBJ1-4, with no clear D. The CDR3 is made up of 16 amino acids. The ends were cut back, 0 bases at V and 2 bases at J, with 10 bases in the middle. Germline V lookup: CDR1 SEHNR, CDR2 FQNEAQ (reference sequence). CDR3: CASSLAVGGTNEKLFF. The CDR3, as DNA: TGTGCCAGCAGCTTAGCTGTCGGAGGGACTAATGAAAAACTGTTTTTT. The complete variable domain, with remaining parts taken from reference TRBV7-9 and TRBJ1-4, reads DTGVSQNPRHKITKRGQNVTFRCDPISEHNRLYWYRQTLGQGPEFLTYFQNEAQLEKSRLLSDRFSAERPKGSFSTLEIQRTEQGDSAMYLCASSLAVGGTNEKLFFGSGTQLSVL.

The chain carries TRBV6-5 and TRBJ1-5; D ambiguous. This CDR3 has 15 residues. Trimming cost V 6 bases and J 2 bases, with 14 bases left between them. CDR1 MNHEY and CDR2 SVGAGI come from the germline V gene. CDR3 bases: TGTGCCAGCAGCCCGGTCCCCATAGGCAATCAGCCCCAGCATTTT. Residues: CASSPVPIGNQPQHF.

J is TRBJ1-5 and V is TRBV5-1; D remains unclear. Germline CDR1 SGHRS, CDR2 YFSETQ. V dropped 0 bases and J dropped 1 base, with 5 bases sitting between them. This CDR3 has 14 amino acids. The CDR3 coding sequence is TGCGCCAGCAGCTTGGACCAGAGCAATCAGCCCCAGCATTTT. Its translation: CASSLDQSNQPQHF.

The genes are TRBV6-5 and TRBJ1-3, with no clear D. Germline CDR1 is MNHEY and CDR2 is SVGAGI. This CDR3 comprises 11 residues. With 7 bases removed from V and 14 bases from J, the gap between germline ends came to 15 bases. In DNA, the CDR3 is TGTGCCAGCATGCTGGGCAGTTCCTTATATTTT. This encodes CASMLGSSLYF.

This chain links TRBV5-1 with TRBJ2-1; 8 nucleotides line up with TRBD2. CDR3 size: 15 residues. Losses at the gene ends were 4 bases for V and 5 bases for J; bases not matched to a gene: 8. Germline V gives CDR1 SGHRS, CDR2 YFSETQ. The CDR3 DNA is TGCGCCAGCAGCGGCTTGGGGACTAGAAACAATGAGCAGTTCTTC. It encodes CASSGLGTRNNEQFF.

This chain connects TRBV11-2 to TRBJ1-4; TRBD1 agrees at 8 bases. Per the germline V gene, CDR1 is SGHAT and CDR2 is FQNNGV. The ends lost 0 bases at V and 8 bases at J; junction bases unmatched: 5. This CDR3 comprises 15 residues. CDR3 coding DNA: TGTGCCAGCAGCTTAGATCAGGGGGCGCGGGAAAAACTGTTTTTT. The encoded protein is CASSLDQGAREKLFF.

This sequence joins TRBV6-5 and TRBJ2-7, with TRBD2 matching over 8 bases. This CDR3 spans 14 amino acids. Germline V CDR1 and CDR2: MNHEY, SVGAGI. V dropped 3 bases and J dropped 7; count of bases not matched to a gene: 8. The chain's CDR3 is CASSYDPGGREQYV. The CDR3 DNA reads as TGTGCCAGCAGTTATGATCCGGGAGGGCGGGAGCAGTACGTC.

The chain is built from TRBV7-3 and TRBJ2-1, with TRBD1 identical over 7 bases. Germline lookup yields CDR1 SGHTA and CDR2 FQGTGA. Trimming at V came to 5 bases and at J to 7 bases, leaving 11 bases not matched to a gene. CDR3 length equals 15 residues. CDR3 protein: CASSTTGAGKNEQFF. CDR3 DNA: TGTGCCAGCAGCACTACAGGGGCGGGTAAGAATGAGCAGTTCTTC.

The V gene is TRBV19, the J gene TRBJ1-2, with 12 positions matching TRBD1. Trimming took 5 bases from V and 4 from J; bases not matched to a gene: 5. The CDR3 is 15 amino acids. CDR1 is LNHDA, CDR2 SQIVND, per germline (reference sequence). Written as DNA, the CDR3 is TGTGCCAGTAGTCCGCGGGACAGGGGGCTCTATGGCTACACCTTC. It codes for CASSPRDRGLYGYTF.

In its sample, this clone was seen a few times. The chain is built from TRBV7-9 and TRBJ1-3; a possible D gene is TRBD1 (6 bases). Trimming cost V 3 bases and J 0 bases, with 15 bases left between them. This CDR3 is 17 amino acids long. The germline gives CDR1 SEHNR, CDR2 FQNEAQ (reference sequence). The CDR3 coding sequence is TGTGCCAGCAGCTTCAGCCAGGGGCTTCTCTCTGGAAACACCATATATTTT. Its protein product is CASSFSQGLLSGNTIYF. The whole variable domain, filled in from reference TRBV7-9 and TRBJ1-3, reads DTGVSQNPRHKITKRGQNVTFRCDPISEHNRLYWYRQTLGQGPEFLTYFQNEAQLEKSRLLSDRFSAERPKGSFSTLEIQRTEQGDSAMYLCASSFSQGLLSGNTIYFGEGSWLTVV.

The CDR3 protein is CASSLAYQPQHF. In nucleotides, the CDR3 is TGTGCCAGCAGCTTAGCCTATCAGCCCCAGCATTTT. The gene calls are TRBV11-1 and TRBJ1-5; no clear D gene. V dropped 0 bases and J dropped 5 bases, with 2 bases sitting between them. Per the germline V gene, CDR1 is SGHAT and CDR2 is FQDESV (reference sequence). The length of the CDR3 is 12 residues.

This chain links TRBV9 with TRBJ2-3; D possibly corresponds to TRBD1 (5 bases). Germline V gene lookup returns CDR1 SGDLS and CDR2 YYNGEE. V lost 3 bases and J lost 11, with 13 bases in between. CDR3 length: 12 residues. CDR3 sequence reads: CASSGGASEQYF. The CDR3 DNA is TGTGCCAGCAGCGGTGGGGCATCTGAGCAGTATTTT.

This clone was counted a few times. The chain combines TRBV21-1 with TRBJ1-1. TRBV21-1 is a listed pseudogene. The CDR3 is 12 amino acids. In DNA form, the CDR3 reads TGTGCCAGCAGTCCCTGGAACACTGAAGCTTTCTTT. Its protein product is CASSPWNTEAFF.

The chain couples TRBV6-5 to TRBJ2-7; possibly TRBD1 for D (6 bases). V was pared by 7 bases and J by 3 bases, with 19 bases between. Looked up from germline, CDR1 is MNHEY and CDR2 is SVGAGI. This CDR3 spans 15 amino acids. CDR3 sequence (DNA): TGTGCCAGCAAATCACTTAGACAGGCACGCTACGAGCAGTACTTC. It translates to CASKSLRQARYEQYF.

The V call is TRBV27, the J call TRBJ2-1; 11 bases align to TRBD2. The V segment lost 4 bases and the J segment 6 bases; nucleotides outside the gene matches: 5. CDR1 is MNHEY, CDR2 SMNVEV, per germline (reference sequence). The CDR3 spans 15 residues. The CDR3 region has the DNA TGTGCCAGCAGTTCGGCCGGGACTAGCGGCAATGAGCAGTTCTTC. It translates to CASSSAGTSGNEQFF.

The CDR3 DNA follows: TGTGCCAGCAGCCCCTGGCTAGCGGGAGGGTCCCCTAGCACAGATACGCAGTATTTT. Translating gives CASSPWLAGGSPSTDTQYF. The chain carries TRBV3-1 (or the pseudogene TRBV3-2) and TRBJ2-3, with TRBD2 matching over 12 bases. J lost 0 bases, V lost 4 bases, and 11 bases had no gene match. The CDR3 consists of 19 residues. The germline CDR1 and CDR2 sequences are LGHDT and YNNKEL (reference sequence).